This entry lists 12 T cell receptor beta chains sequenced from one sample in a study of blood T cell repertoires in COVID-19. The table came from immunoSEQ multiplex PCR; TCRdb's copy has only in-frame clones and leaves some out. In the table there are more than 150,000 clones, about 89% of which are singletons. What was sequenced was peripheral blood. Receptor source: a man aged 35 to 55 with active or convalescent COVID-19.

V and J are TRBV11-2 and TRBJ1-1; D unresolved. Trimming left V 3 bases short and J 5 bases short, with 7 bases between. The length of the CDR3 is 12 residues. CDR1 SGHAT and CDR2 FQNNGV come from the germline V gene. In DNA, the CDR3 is TGTGCCAGCAGCTTTCAGAGGACTGAAGCTTTCTTT. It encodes CASSFQRTEAFF.

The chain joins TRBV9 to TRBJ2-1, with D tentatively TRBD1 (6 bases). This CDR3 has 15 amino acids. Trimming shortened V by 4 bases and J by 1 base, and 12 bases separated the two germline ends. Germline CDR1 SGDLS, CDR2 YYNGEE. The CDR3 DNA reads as TGTGCCAGCAGCCCCGTACAGGGTTCCTACAATGAGCAGTTCTTC. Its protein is CASSPVQGSYNEQFF.

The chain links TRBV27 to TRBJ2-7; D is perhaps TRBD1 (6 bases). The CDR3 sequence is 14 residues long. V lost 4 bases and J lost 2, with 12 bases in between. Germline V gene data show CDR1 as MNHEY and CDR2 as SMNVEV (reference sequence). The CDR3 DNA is TGTGCCAGCAGTTCTACGACAGGCCCCTACGAGCAGTACTTC. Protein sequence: CASSSTTGPYEQYF.

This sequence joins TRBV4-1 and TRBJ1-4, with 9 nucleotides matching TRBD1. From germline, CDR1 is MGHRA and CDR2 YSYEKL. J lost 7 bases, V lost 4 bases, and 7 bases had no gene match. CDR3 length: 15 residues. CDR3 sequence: CASSRAGTGSEKLFF. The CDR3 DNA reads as TGCGCCAGCAGCCGCGCCGGGACAGGGTCTGAAAAACTGTTTTTT.

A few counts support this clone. CDR3 sequence reads: CASSSPPSTRGGYTF. The CDR3 DNA sequence: TGTGCCAGCAGCTCGCCCCCTTCGACAAGGGGAGGCTACACCTTC. The V and J genes are TRBV5-6 and TRBJ1-2; TRBD1 is a possible D gene (5 bases). V lost 3 bases, J lost 8 bases, and 20 bases lay in between. From germline, CDR1 is SGHDT and CDR2 YYEEEE. The CDR3 loop spans 15 amino acids.

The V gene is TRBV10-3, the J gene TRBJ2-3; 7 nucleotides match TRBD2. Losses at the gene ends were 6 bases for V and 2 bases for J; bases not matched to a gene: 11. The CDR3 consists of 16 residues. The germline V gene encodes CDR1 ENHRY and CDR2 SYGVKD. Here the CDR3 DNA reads TGTGCCATCAGGGCTGATCGAGCGGGGTACACAGATACGCAGTATTTT. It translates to CAIRADRAGYTDTQYF.

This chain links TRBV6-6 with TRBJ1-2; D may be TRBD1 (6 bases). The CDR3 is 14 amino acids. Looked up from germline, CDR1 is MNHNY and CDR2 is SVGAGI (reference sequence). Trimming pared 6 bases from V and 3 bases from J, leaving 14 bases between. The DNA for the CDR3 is TGTGCCAGCAGCCCGAGCCAGGGGTACTATGGCTACACCTTC. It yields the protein CASSPSQGYYGYTF.

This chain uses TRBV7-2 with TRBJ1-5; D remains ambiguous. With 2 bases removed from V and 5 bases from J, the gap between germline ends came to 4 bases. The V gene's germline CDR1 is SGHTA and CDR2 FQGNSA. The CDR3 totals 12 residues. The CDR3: CASSLTDQPQHF. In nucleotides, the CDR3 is TGTGCCAGCAGCTTAACAGATCAGCCCCAGCATTTT.

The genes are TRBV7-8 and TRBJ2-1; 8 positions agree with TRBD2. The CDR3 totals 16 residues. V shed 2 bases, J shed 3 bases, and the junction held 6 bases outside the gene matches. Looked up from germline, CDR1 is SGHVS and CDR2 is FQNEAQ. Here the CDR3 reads CASSLRGLGNYNEQFF. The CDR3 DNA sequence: TGTGCCAGCAGCTTAAGGGGACTAGGGAACTACAATGAGCAGTTCTTC.

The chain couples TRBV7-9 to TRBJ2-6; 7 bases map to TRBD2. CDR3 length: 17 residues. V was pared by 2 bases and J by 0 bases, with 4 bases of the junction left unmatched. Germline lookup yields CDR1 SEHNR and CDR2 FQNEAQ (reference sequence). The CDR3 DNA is TGTGCCAGCAGCTTAATTGGGACTACCTCTGGGGCCAACGTCCTGACTTTC. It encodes CASSLIGTTSGANVLTF.

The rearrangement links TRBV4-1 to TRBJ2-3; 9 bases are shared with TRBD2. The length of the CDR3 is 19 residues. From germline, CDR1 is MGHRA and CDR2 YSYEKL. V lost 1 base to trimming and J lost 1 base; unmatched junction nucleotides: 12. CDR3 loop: CASSQGNLRGGRGTDTQYF. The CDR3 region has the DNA TGCGCCAGCAGCCAAGGGAATCTGCGGGGGGGCCGCGGCACAGATACGCAGTATTTT.

CDR3: CATSRERGVRGSPLHF. The CDR3 nucleotides read TGTGCCACCAGCAGAGAGCGGGGGGTCCGGGGTTCACCCCTCCACTTT. The rearrangement links TRBV15 to TRBJ1-6, with TRBD1 as a possible D gene (5 bases). Trimming shortened V by 0 bases and J by 9 bases, and 15 bases separated the two germline ends. Germline CDR1 is LNHNV and CDR2 is YYDKDF (reference sequence). The CDR3 length is 16 residues.